Listed below are T cell receptor beta chains from one sample, sequenced in a study of cytomegalovirus exposure and HLA in healthy donors. Some clones are missing from TCRdb's copy, which holds only in-frame ones; the method was immunoSEQ multiplex PCR. The sample consists of more than 90,000 clones, around 77% of them appearing once. The sequenced sample consisted of PBMCs. The receptors derive from a female donor in good health and CMV-seronegative. Both conserved end residues are part of each CDR3. D genes are given only for firm matches.

TRBJ1-6,NA,TRBV10-3,CAISEGEGARSPLHF
TRBJ2-1,NA,TRBV7-2,CASSPRDFSYNEQFF
TRBJ2-7,TRBD1,TRBV14,CASSLGGTGAHEQYF
TRBJ2-5,TRBD1,TRBV7-3,CASSPTGTGRETQYF
TRBJ2-3,NA,TRBV7-9,CASSLGVTDTQYF
TRBJ2-7,TRBD2,TRBV7-6,CASSPLAGGSEQYF
TRBJ1-4,NA,TRBV29-1,CSVKGSIATNEKLFF
TRBJ2-2,TRBD1,TRBV4-1,CASSQRDRANTGELFF
NA,TRBD1,TRBV19,CATGQGSNEQYF
TRBJ2-6,TRBD2,TRBV4-3,CASSQGGGSGRSGRSGANVLTF
TRBJ2-7,NA,TRBV4-2,CASSQTGYEQYF
TRBJ1-1,NA,TRBV7-6,CASSPPTGNTEAFF
TRBJ1-5,NA,TRBV5-5,CASSLSGQKDQPQHF
TRBJ1-5,NA,TRBV7-9,CASSLAGGNNQPQHF
TRBJ2-7,TRBD2,TRBV27,CASRDSGSYEQYF
TRBJ1-6,NA,TRBV5-6,CATSFLRGSPLHF
TRBJ1-1,NA,TRBV28,CASSLMWNRDGTEAFF